The 26 T cell receptor beta chains below come from one sample, sequenced in a study of blood T cell repertoires in COVID-19. Profiled with immunoSEQ multiplex PCR; TCRdb holds only in-frame clones, not every one. The repertoire consists of some 70,000 clones, with more than 60% occurring once and the leading ten covering less than 25%. The material sequenced was peripheral blood. Receptor source: a man aged 60-69 years with acute or convalescent COVID-19.

The chain has TRBV7-6 and TRBJ2-5, with 8 bases fitting TRBD2. Unmatched junction bases numbered 4, after V lost 4 bases and J lost 0 bases. The CDR3 runs 15 residues. Germline lookup yields CDR1 SGHVS and CDR2 FNYEAQ. CDR3: CASSSGGGHQETQYF. The CDR3, as DNA: TGTGCCAGCAGCTCCGGGGGGGGCCACCAAGAGACCCAGTACTTC.

The chain joins TRBV9 to TRBJ2-3; 7 positions match TRBD2. V lost 4 bases and J lost 8; bases outside the gene matches: 4. CDR1 SGDLS and CDR2 YYNGEE come from the germline V gene. The CDR3 extends over 12 amino acids. The CDR3 DNA follows: TGTGCCAGCAGCTCGGGGGAGGGTACGCAGTATTTT. It is translated as CASSSGEGTQYF.

The V and J genes are TRBV20-1 and TRBJ2-1, with D unclear. This CDR3 contains 11 residues. V was pared by 5 bases and J by 9 bases, with 11 bases between. CDR1 is DFQATT, CDR2 SNEGSKA, per germline (reference sequence). The DNA for the CDR3 is TGCAGTGCTGTCATTTCGGGTGAGCAGTTCTTC. Protein sequence: CSAVISGEQFF.

This clone was seen more than once but under ten times. The chain recombines TRBV6-6 with TRBJ2-6, with D tentatively TRBD2 (6 bases). The germline V and J ends were trimmed by 11 bases and 2 bases, with 13 bases remaining between them. Germline V lookup: CDR1 MNHNY, CDR2 SVGAGI (reference sequence). This CDR3 spans 14 amino acids. The CDR3 here is CAGGGGAGANVLTF. The CDR3 nucleotides are TGTGCCGGGGGAGGCGGGGCTGGGGCCAACGTCCTGACTTTC.

The chain combines TRBV6-5 with TRBJ2-5, with 8 positions matching TRBD1. The length of the CDR3 is 15 residues. Germline lookup yields CDR1 MNHEY and CDR2 SVGAGI. V was pared by 8 bases and J by 5 bases, with 13 bases of the junction left unmatched. This chain's CDR3 is CASQTGGSSAETQYF. CDR3 in DNA: TGTGCCAGCCAAACAGGGGGTTCTTCTGCGGAGACCCAGTACTTC.

V is TRBV14 and J is TRBJ1-5; D is unresolved. Germline values: CDR1 SGHDN, CDR2 FVKESK. V lost 1 base, J lost 6 bases, and 7 bases lay in between. The CDR3 is made up of 13 amino acids. The CDR3 sequence is CASSQGTGQPQHF. The CDR3 bases are TGTGCCAGCAGCCAAGGCACTGGTCAGCCCCAGCATTTT.

V and J are TRBV5-1 and TRBJ2-1; possibly TRBD2 for D (6 bases). V was shortened by 0 bases and J by 7 bases, with 14 bases between the two germline ends. The CDR3 length is 15 residues. CDR1 is SGHRS, CDR2 YFSETQ, per germline. The CDR3 protein is CASSLDAGNHNEQFF. Written as DNA, the CDR3 is TGCGCCAGCAGCTTGGATGCGGGAAACCATAATGAGCAGTTCTTC.

This clone was found a few times. The J gene is TRBJ1-4, the V gene TRBV6-1; no reliable D call. V lost 3 bases to trimming and J lost 8 bases, with 13 bases between them. This CDR3 has 14 amino acids. Germline V lookup: CDR1 MNHNS, CDR2 SASEGT. This chain's CDR3 is CASSEQPRGEKLFF. For the CDR3, the DNA is TGTGCCAGCAGTGAGCAGCCCCGCGGCGAAAAACTGTTTTTT.

This clone has a handful of counts. This chain connects TRBV7-2 to TRBJ2-3, with 8 bases that match TRBD2. The CDR3 has 15 amino acids. Germline CDR1 reads SGHTA; CDR2 reads FQGNSA. The junction had 9 bases not matched to a gene; V was cut back by 6 bases and J by 4 bases. In DNA form, the CDR3 reads TGTGCCAGCAGAGACAATAGCGGGGTGGCAGATACGCAGTATTTT. Its protein is CASRDNSGVADTQYF.

The chain recombines TRBV6-5 with TRBJ2-7, with D possibly matching TRBD1 (6 bases). V was cut by 5 bases and J by 2 bases, with 10 bases left in between. Germline CDR1 reads MNHEY; CDR2 reads SVGAGI. This CDR3 spans 13 amino acids. This chain's CDR3 is CASSNRVTYEQYF. As DNA, the CDR3 is TGTGCCAGCAGTAACAGGGTAACCTACGAGCAGTACTTC.

The chain employs TRBV3-1 (or the pseudogene TRBV3-2) and TRBJ1-1; D not resolved. CDR1 and CDR2 (germline): LGHDT, YNNKEL (reference sequence). CDR3 size: 13 residues. V was clipped by 1 base and J by 3 bases, with 6 bases between them. The CDR3 bases are TGTGCCAGCAGCCAAGGGGGAGACACTGAAGCTTTCTTT. Translating it yields CASSQGGDTEAFF.

The chain has TRBV3-1 (or the pseudogene TRBV3-2) and TRBJ1-6; D remains ambiguous. The CDR3 is made up of 12 amino acids. Germline-derived CDR1 and CDR2 are LGHDT and YNNKEL (reference sequence). V shed 4 bases and J shed 7 bases, with 5 bases lying between them. Here the CDR3 reads CASSLQNSPLHF. In DNA, the CDR3 is TGTGCCAGCAGCCTTCAGAATTCACCCCTCCACTTT.

CDR3 residues: CASSSQGSEETQYF. CDR3 DNA sequence: TGTGCCAGCAGCTCACAGGGGTCCGAAGAGACCCAGTACTTC. The chain recombines TRBV7-2 with TRBJ2-5; 7 bases are a match to TRBD1. Germline V gives CDR1 SGHTA, CDR2 FQGNSA. The CDR3 totals 14 residues. V lost 4 bases to trimming and J lost 3 bases; unmatched junction nucleotides: 5.

The chain recombines TRBV24-1 with TRBJ2-1; 8 bases align to TRBD1. CDR3 length equals 15 residues. V lost 3 bases and J lost 10; bases outside the gene matches: 10. CDR1 is KGHDR, CDR2 SFDVKD, per germline. The CDR3 bases are TGTGCCACCAGTGATGAGGACAGGGAGGCTTACGAGCAGTTCTTC. Encoded protein: CATSDEDREAYEQFF.

The V and J genes are TRBV30 and TRBJ2-1; D is perhaps TRBD1 (5 bases). Germline V gene sequence: CDR1 GTSNPN, CDR2 SVGIG (reference sequence). V lost 7 bases and J 3 bases, leaving 7 bases between the germline ends. The CDR3 spans 11 residues. This CDR3 is CASQDYNEQFF. CDR3 nucleotides: TGTGCCTCACAGGACTACAATGAGCAGTTCTTC.

V is TRBV5-6 and J is TRBJ2-3; 9 bases agree with TRBD2. V dropped 6 bases and J dropped 8; count of bases not matched to a gene: 16. The CDR3 runs 16 residues. Germline values: CDR1 SGHDT, CDR2 YYEEEE. CDR3 in DNA: TGTGCCAGCACCCGTCTAGCGGGATCCTCGTCTGGTACGCAGTATTTT. Amino acid sequence: CASTRLAGSSSGTQYF.

The chain is built from TRBV18 and TRBJ2-5; 13 nucleotides line up with TRBD2. The V gene end was trimmed by 3 bases and the J gene end by 5 bases; junction bases not matched to a gene: 0. CDR1 and CDR2 from the germline V gene are KGHSH and LQKENI. There are 14 residues in the CDR3. Here the CDR3 reads CASSPGLAGETQYF. The CDR3 bases are TGTGCCAGCTCACCGGGACTAGCGGGGGAGACCCAGTACTTC.

This rearrangement joins TRBV21-1 to TRBJ2-2; TRBD2 reflects the table's D call only, with no check against the DNA. TRBV21-1 is a pseudogene. The CDR3 totals 19 residues. The CDR3 region has the DNA TGTGCCAGCAGCAACCTCCTACTAGCGGGGGGCTCCGTGGCCGGGGAGCTGTTTTTT. Its translation: CASSNLLLAGGSVAGELFF.

This clone was detected only once. The chain joins TRBV6-1 to TRBJ1-3; no firm D call. CDR3 length: 14 residues. V lost 2 bases and J lost 7, with 12 bases in between. Germline assignment: CDR1 MNHNS and CDR2 SASEGT. CDR3 sequence (DNA): TGTGCCAGCAGTGAAACTCGTCAAAGCAACACCATATATTTT. The encoded protein is CASSETRQSNTIYF.

The chain combines TRBV9 with TRBJ1-1, with a weak D call TRBD1 (6 bases). The germline V gene encodes CDR1 SGDLS and CDR2 YYNGEE. Trimming removed 7 bases from V and 1 base from J, with 8 bases in between. The CDR3 consists of 12 residues. The CDR3 loop is CASGGQNTEAFF. In DNA, the CDR3 is TGTGCCAGCGGGGGACAGAACACTGAAGCTTTCTTT.

The chain couples TRBV19 to TRBJ2-3; D is ambiguous. The CDR3 consists of 10 residues. Germline-derived CDR1 and CDR2 are LNHDA and SQIVND (reference sequence). V lost 6 bases and J 5 bases, leaving 3 bases between the germline ends. The CDR3 loop reads CASSGDTQYF. The CDR3 DNA is TGTGCCAGTAGCGGAGATACGCAGTATTTT. The complete variable domain, with remaining parts taken from reference TRBV19 and TRBJ2-3, reads DGGITQSPKYLFRKEGQNVTLSCEQNLNHDAMYWYRQDPGQGLRLIYYSQIVNDFQKGDIAEGYSVSREKKESFPLTVTSAQKNPTAFYLCASSGDTQYFGPGTRLTVL.

The gene calls are TRBV13 and TRBJ2-1; TRBD2 matches 12 bases. After removal of 6 bases from V and 9 bases from J, the junction contained 3 bases not matched to a gene. This CDR3 comprises 13 residues. From germline, CDR1 is PRHDT and CDR2 FYEKMQ (reference sequence). The CDR3, as DNA: TGTGCCAGCAGTGGACTAGCGGGAATTGAGCAGTTCTTC. Protein: CASSGLAGIEQFF. Full variable domain (outside the CDR3, taken from reference TRBV13 and TRBJ2-1): AAGVIQSPRHLIKEKRETATLKCYPIPRHDTVYWYQQGPGQDPQFLISFYEKMQSDKGSIPDRFSAQQFSDYHSELNMSSLELGDSALYFCASSGLAGIEQFFGPGTRLTVL.

This clone was counted a few times. The gene calls are TRBV5-6 and TRBJ2-3; TRBD2 matches at 9 bases. V lost 3 bases to trimming and J lost 4 bases; unmatched junction nucleotides: 12. Germline V gene data show CDR1 as SGHDT and CDR2 as YYEEEE. The CDR3 is made up of 17 amino acids. The chain's CDR3 is CASSSGGGSGSADTQYF. The CDR3 region has the DNA TGTGCCAGCAGCTCCGGTGGGGGTAGCGGGAGTGCAGATACGCAGTATTTT. Together with reference TRBV5-6 and TRBJ2-3, the CDR3 gives the full variable domain: DAGVTQSPTHLIKTRGQQVTLRCSPKSGHDTVSWYQQALGQGPQFIFQYYEEEERQRGNFPDRFSGHQFPNYSSELNVNALLLGDSALYLCASSSGGGSGSADTQYFGPGTRLTVL.

This clone occurred a few times. This chain links TRBV2 with TRBJ2-3, with D possibly being TRBD1 (6 bases). There are 13 residues in the CDR3. The V end lost 5 bases, the J end lost 6 bases, and 12 bases lay between the germline ends. Looked up from germline, CDR1 is SNHLY and CDR2 is FYNNEI. This CDR3 is CASSSRGWDTQYF. The CDR3 DNA reads as TGTGCCAGCAGTAGCAGGGGTTGGGATACGCAGTATTTT.

This chain uses TRBV5-1 with TRBJ2-2; no firm D call. Trimming shortened V by 4 bases and J by 6 bases, and 10 bases separated the two germline ends. CDR1 SGHRS and CDR2 YFSETQ come from the germline V gene. The CDR3 consists of 13 residues. CDR3: CASSPPVPGELFF. The CDR3 DNA reads as TGCGCCAGCAGCCCCCCGGTCCCCGGGGAGCTGTTTTTT.

The V call is TRBV7-9, the J call TRBJ1-2; a weak D match, TRBD1 (5 bases). The V end lost 6 bases, the J end lost 2 bases, and 10 bases lay between the germline ends. CDR3 length equals 13 residues. Germline V gene sequence: CDR1 SEHNR, CDR2 FQNEAQ (reference sequence). The CDR3 protein is CASSPTENYGYTF. CDR3 sequence (DNA): TGTGCCAGCAGTCCGACAGAAAACTATGGCTACACCTTC.